This TCR beta chain was retrieved from a study of blood T cell repertoires in COVID-19. Across the study: From T cells, B-cell-depleted T cells, or PBMCs came the material, which was cDNA or gDNA.

The CDR3 is 13 residues long. Germline CDR1 SGHAT, CDR2 FQNNGV. V was pared by 4 bases and J by 1 base, with 7 bases between. Measured with immunoSEQ multiplex PCR; TCRdb has only the in-frame clones, and not every one. Of 90,000 to 120,000 clones listed, approximately 85% are singletons. V gene TRBV11-2 combines with J gene TRBJ1-2, with no clear D. Material: peripheral blood. This receptor was taken from a human donor in a cohort sampled during active COVID-19. CDR3 bases: TGTGCCAGCAGCTCGACAAATAACTATGGCTACACCTTC. Its translation: CASSSTNNYGYTF.